Listed below are T cell receptor beta chains from one sample, sequenced in a study of T cells after yellow fever vaccination. MiXCR was run by TCRdb on the 5' RACE reads, yielding one entry per CDR3 protein. The sample has 310,000 or so distinct CDR3 sequences; 6.5% to 8.5% are singletons. The material sequenced was PBMCs, taken more than 40 days after the first yellow fever vaccination. The receptors stem from a young man who received the YFV17D yellow fever vaccine. The CDR3 runs from the conserved cysteine through the conserved F or W. A D gene is named only where the DNA matches it firmly. Expanded clones get a size class; other rows say once, few or many, or leave the size out.

j_call | cdr3_length | v_call | d_call | clone_size | cdr3_nt | cdr3_aa
TRBJ2-7 | 14 | TRBV6-5 | - | - | TGTGCCAGCAGTTACTCGATACGGGGAAACGAGCAGTACTTC | CASSYSIRGNEQYF
TRBJ1-1 | 15 | TRBV20-1 | - | - | TGCAGTGCTAGGGACTTTCAGGGGTTGAACACTGAAGCTTTCTTT | CSARDFQGLNTEAFF
TRBJ2-3 | 16 | TRBV5-5 | - | many | TGTGCCAGCAGCTTGAGTCCCCTGGTCCCCACAGATACGCAGTATTTT | CASSLSPLVPTDTQYF
TRBJ2-1 | 16 | TRBV4-2 | TRBD2 | few | TGTGCCAGCAGCCAGACGGGACTAGCGGTCTACAATGAGCAGTTCTTC | CASSQTGLAVYNEQFF
TRBJ2-7 | 15 | TRBV9 | TRBD1 | many | TGTGCCAGCAGCCCAAGGGACAGGGTACTGTACGAGCAGTACTTC | CASSPRDRVLYEQYF
TRBJ2-1 | 16 | TRBV29-1 | TRBD1 | many | TGCAGCGTTCACGCCCGAACAGGGGGGATATACAATGAGCAGTTCTTC | CSVHARTGGIYNEQFF
TRBJ1-2 | 15 | TRBV27 | TRBD1 | - | TGTGCCAGCAGTCCAGACAGGGGAGGAGGCTATGGCTACACCTTC | CASSPDRGGGYGYTF
TRBJ2-2 | 12 | TRBV6-4 | - | - | TGTGCCAGCAGTGACTACACCGGGGAGCTGTTTTTT | CASSDYTGELFF
TRBJ2-1 | 14 | TRBV6-4 | TRBD2 | - | TGTGCCAGCAGTGGGTCTAGCGGGGGAAATGAGCAGTTCTTC | CASSGSSGGNEQFF
TRBJ2-3 | 15 | TRBV4-1 | - | few | TGCGCCAGCAGCCAAGAGGGGGGGCGGACAGATACGCAGTATTTT | CASSQEGGRTDTQYF
TRBJ2-3 | 16 | TRBV4-3 | - | many | TGCGCCAGCAGCCAAAGAGGAGGGGGATCCACAGATACGCAGTATTTT | CASSQRGGGSTDTQYF
TRBJ2-2 | 14 | TRBV7-2 | - | many | TGTGCCAGCAGCTTAGTATGGGACGGCCGGGAGCTGTTTTTT | CASSLVWDGRELFF
TRBJ2-1 | 15 | TRBV9 | TRBD2 | - | TGTGCCAGCAGCCCCAGCGGGGCGCCAAATTCAGAGCAGTTCTTC | CASSPSGAPNSEQFF
TRBJ2-7 | 14 | TRBV10-2 | - | few | TGCGCCAGCAGTGATGGGGGGGGGCCCTACGAGCAGTACTTC | CASSDGGGPYEQYF
TRBJ1-3 | 13 | TRBV20-1 | TRBD1 | - | TGCAGTGCCCCGGACAGGGTTGGAAACACCATATATTTT | CSAPDRVGNTIYF
TRBJ2-1 | 15 | TRBV9 | - | few | TGTGCCAGCAACAGACTAGGACAGGACTACAATGAGCAGTTCTTC | CASNRLGQDYNEQFF
TRBJ2-3 | 14 | TRBV6-1 | - | few | TGTGCCAGCAGTGAAATCTTCGGGACAGATACGCAGTATTTT | CASSEIFGTDTQYF